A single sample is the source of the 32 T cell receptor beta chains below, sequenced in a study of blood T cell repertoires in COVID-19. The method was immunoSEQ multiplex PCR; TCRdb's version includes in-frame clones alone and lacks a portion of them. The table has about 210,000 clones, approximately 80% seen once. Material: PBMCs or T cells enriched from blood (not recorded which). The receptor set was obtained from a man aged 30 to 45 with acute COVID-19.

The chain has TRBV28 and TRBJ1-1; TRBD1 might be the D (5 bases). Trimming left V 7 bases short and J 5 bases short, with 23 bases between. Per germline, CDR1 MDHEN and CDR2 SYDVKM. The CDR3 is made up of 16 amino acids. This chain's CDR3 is CASIRGKWDFSTEAFF. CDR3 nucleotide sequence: TGTGCCAGCATTCGGGGCAAGTGGGACTTTAGTACTGAAGCTTTCTTT.

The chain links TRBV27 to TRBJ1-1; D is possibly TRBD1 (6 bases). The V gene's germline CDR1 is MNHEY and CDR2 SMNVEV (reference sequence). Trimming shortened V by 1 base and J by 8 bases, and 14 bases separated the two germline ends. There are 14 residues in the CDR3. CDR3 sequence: CASSLFPPGQEAFF. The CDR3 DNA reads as TGTGCCAGCAGTTTATTTCCCCCCGGACAGGAAGCTTTCTTT.

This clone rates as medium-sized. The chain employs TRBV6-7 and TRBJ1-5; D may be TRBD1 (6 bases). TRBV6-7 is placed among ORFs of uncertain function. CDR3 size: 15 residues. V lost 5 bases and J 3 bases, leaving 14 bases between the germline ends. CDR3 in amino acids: CASSPRGVSNQPQHF. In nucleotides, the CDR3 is TGTGCCAGCAGTCCCAGGGGAGTGTCCAATCAGCCCCAGCATTTT.

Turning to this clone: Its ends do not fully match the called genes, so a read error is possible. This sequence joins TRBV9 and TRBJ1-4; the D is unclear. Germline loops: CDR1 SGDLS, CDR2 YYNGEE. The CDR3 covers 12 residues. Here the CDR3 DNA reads TGTGCCAGCAGCGTAGCTAAGGAAAAACTGTTTTTT. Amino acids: CASSVAKEKLFF.

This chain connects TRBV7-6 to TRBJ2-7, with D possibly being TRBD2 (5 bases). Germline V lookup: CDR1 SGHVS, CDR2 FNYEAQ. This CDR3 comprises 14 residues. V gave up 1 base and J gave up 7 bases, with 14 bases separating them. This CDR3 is CASSLGESPREQYF. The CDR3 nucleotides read TGTGCCAGCAGCTTAGGGGAGTCCCCTCGGGAGCAGTACTTC.

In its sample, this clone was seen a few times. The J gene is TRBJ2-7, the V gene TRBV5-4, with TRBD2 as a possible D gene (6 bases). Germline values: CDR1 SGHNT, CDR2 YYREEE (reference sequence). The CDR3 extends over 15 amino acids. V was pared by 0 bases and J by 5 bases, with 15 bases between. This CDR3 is CASSLAPGVGNEQYF. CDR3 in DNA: TGTGCCAGCAGCTTGGCCCCGGGGGTAGGCAACGAGCAGTACTTC.

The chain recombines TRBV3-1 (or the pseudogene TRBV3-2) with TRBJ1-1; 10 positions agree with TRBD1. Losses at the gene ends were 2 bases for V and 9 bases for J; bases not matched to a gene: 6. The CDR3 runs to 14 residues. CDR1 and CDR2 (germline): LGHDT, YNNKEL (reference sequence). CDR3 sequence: CASSQSLTGGKAFF. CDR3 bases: TGTGCCAGCAGCCAAAGCTTGACAGGGGGCAAAGCTTTCTTT.

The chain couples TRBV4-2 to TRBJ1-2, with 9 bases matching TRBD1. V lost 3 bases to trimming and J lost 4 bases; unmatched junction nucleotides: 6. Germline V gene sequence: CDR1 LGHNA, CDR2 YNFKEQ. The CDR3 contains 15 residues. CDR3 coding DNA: TGTGCCAGCAGCCAGGTGGGGACAGGGCTCTATGGCTACACCTTC. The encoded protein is CASSQVGTGLYGYTF.

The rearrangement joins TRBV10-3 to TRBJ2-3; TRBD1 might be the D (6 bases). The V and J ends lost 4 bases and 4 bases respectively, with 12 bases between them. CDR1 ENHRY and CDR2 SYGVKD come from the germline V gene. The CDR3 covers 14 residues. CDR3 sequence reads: CAISATGLADTQYF. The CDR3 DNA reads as TGTGCCATCAGTGCGACAGGCCTGGCAGATACGCAGTATTTT.

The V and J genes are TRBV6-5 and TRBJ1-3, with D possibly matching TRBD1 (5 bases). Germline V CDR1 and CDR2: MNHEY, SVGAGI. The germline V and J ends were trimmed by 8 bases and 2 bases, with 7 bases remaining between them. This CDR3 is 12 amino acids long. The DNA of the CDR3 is TGTGCCAGCCGGGGGACTGGAAACACCATATATTTT. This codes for CASRGTGNTIYF.

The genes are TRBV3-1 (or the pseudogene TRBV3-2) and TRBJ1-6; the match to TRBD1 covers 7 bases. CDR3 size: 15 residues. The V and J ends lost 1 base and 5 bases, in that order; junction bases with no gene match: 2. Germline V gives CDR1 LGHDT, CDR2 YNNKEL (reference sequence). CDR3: CASSQGRGNNSPLHF. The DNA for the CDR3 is TGTGCCAGCAGCCAAGGCAGGGGGAATAATTCACCCCTCCACTTT.

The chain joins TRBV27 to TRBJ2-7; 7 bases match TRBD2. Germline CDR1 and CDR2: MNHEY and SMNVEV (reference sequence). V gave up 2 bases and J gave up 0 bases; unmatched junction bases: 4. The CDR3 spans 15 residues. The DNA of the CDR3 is TGTGCCAGCAGTTTACAGGGCGGGAGCTCCTACGAGCAGTACTTC. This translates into CASSLQGGSSYEQYF.

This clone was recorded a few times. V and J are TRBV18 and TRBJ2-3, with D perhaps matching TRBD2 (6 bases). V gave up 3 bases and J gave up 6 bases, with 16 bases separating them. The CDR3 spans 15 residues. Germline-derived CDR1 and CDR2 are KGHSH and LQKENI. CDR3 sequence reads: CASSPPGLKGDTQYF. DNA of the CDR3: TGTGCCAGCTCACCCCCGGGACTTAAGGGGGATACGCAGTATTTT.

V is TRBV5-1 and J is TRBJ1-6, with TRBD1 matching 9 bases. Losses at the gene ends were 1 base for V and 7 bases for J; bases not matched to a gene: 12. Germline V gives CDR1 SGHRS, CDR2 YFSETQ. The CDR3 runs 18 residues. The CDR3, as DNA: TGCGCCAGCAGCTTGCAACCACAGGGGGCCGAAGGGAATTCACCCCTCCACTTT. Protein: CASSLQPQGAEGNSPLHF.

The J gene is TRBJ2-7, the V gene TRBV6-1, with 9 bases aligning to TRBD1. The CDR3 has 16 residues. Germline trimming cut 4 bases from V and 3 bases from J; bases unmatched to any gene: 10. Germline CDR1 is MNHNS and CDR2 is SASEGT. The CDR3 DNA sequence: TGTGCCAGCAGTGCCAGAGGGACAGGGTGGGGCTACGAGCAGTACTTC. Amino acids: CASSARGTGWGYEQYF.

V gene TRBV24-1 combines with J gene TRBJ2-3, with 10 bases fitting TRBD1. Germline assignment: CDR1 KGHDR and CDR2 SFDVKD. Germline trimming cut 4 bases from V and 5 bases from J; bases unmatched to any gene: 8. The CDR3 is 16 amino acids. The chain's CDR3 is CATSERQGASLDTQYF. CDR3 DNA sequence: TGTGCCACCAGTGAACGACAGGGGGCGTCTTTAGATACGCAGTATTTT.

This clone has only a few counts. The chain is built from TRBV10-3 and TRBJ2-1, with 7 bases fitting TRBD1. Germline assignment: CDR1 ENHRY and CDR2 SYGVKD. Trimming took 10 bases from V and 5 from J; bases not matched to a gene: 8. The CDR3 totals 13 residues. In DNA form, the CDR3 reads TGTGCCACCGGACAGGCTTTCGACAATGAGCAGTTCTTC. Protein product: CATGQAFDNEQFF.

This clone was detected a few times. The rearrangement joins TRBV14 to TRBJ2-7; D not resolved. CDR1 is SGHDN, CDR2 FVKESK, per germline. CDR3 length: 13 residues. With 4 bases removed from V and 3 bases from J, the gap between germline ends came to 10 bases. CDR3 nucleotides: TGTGCCAGCAGCCGCCAGTGGAGCTACGAGCAGTACTTC. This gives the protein CASSRQWSYEQYF.

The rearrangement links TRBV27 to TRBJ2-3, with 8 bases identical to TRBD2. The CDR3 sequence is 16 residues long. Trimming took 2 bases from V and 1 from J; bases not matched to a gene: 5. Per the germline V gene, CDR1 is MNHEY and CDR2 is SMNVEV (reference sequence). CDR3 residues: CASSLEPGGGTDTQYF. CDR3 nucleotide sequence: TGTGCCAGCAGTTTAGAACCGGGGGGGGGCACAGATACGCAGTATTTT.

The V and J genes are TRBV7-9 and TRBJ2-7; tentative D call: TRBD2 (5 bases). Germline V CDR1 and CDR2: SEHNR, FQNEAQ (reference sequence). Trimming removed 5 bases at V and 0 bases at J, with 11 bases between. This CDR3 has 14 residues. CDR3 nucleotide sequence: TGTGCCAGCAGCCCCGGGATGAGCTCCTACGAGCAGTACTTC. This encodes CASSPGMSSYEQYF.

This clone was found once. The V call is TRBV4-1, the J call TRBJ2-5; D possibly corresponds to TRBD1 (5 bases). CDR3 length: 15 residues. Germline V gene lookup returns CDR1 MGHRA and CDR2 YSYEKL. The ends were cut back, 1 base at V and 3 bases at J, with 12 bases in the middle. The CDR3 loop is CASSQGDSSEETQYF. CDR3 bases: TGCGCCAGCAGCCAAGGTGACAGCTCGGAAGAGACCCAGTACTTC.

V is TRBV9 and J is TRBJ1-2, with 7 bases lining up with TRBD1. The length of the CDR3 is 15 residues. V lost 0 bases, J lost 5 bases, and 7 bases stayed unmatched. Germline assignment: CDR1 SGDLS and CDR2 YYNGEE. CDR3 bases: TGTGCCAGCAGCGTAGCGGGCAGGGGGAATTATGGCTACACCTTC. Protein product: CASSVAGRGNYGYTF.

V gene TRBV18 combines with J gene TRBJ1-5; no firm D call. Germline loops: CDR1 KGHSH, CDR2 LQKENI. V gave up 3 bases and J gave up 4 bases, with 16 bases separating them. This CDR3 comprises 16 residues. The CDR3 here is CASSPSTVSLNQPQHF. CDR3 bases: TGTGCCAGCTCACCCTCCACAGTGAGTCTAAATCAGCCCCAGCATTTT.

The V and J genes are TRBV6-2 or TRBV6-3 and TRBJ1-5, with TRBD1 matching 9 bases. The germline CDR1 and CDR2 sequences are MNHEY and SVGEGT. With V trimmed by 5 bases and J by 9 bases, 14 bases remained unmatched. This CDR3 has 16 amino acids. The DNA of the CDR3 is TGTGCCAGCAGTGACACCACCAACAGGGGGCGGGGGCCCCAGCATTTT. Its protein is CASSDTTNRGRGPQHF.

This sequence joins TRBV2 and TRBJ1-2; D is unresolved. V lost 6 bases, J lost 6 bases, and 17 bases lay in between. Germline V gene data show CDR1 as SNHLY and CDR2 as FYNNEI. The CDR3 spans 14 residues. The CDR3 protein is CASSRPYPRDGYTF. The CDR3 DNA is TGTGCCAGCAGCCGACCTTATCCGAGGGATGGCTACACCTTC.

The CDR3 nucleotides read TGTGCCAGCAGCCCAATTACAGGGAGGGGAGAAGCTTTCTTT. As protein: CASSPITGRGEAFF. The chain couples TRBV9 to TRBJ1-1, with D possibly matching TRBD1 (6 bases). CDR1 and CDR2 from the germline V gene are SGDLS and YYNGEE. The V gene lost 4 bases and the J gene lost 8 bases, with 18 bases spanning the gap. This CDR3 has 14 amino acids.

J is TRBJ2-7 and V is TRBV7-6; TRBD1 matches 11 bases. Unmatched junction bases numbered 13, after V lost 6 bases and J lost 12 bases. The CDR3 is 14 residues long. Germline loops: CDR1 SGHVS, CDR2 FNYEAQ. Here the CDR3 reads CASSPAGTGGFRYF. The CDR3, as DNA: TGTGCCAGCAGTCCTGCTGGGACAGGGGGTTTTCGGTACTTC.

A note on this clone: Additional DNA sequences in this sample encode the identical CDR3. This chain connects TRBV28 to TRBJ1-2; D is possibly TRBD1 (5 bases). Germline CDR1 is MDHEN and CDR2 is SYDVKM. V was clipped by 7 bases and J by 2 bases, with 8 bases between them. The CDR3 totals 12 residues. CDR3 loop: CASTDRNYGYTF. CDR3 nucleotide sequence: TGTGCCAGCACAGACAGAAACTATGGCTACACCTTC.

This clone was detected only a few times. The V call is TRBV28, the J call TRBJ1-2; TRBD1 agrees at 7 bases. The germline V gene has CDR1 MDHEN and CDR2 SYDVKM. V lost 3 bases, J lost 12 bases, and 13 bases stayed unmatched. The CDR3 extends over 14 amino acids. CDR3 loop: CASSLIGQVLFHTF. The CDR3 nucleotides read TGTGCCAGCAGTTTGATCGGACAGGTTCTTTTCCACACCTTC.

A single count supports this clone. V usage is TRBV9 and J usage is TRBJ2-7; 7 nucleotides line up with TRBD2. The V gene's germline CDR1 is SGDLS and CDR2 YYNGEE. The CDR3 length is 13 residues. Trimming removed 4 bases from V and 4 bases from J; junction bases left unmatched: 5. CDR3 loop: CASSPYGGYEQYF. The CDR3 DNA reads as TGTGCCAGCAGCCCTTACGGGGGGTACGAGCAGTACTTC.

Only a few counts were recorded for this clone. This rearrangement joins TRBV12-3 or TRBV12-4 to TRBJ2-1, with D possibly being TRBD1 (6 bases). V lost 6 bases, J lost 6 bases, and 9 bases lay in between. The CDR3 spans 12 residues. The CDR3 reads CASRGHLNEQFF. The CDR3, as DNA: TGTGCCAGCAGGGGACACCTCAATGAGCAGTTCTTC.

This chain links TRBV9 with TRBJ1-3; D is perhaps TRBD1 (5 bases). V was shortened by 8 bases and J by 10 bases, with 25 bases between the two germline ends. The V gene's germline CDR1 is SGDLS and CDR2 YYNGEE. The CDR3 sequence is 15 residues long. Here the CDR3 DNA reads TGTGCCAGTATAGAAGGGGAGGGTTTAGGTGTAACCATATATTTT. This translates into CASIEGEGLGVTIYF. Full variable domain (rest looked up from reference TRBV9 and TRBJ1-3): DSGVTQTPKHLITATGQRVTLRCSPRSGDLSVYWYQQSLDQGLQFLIQYYNGEERAKGNILERFSAQQFPDLHSELNLSSLELGDSALYFCASIEGEGLGVTIYFGEGSWLTVV.